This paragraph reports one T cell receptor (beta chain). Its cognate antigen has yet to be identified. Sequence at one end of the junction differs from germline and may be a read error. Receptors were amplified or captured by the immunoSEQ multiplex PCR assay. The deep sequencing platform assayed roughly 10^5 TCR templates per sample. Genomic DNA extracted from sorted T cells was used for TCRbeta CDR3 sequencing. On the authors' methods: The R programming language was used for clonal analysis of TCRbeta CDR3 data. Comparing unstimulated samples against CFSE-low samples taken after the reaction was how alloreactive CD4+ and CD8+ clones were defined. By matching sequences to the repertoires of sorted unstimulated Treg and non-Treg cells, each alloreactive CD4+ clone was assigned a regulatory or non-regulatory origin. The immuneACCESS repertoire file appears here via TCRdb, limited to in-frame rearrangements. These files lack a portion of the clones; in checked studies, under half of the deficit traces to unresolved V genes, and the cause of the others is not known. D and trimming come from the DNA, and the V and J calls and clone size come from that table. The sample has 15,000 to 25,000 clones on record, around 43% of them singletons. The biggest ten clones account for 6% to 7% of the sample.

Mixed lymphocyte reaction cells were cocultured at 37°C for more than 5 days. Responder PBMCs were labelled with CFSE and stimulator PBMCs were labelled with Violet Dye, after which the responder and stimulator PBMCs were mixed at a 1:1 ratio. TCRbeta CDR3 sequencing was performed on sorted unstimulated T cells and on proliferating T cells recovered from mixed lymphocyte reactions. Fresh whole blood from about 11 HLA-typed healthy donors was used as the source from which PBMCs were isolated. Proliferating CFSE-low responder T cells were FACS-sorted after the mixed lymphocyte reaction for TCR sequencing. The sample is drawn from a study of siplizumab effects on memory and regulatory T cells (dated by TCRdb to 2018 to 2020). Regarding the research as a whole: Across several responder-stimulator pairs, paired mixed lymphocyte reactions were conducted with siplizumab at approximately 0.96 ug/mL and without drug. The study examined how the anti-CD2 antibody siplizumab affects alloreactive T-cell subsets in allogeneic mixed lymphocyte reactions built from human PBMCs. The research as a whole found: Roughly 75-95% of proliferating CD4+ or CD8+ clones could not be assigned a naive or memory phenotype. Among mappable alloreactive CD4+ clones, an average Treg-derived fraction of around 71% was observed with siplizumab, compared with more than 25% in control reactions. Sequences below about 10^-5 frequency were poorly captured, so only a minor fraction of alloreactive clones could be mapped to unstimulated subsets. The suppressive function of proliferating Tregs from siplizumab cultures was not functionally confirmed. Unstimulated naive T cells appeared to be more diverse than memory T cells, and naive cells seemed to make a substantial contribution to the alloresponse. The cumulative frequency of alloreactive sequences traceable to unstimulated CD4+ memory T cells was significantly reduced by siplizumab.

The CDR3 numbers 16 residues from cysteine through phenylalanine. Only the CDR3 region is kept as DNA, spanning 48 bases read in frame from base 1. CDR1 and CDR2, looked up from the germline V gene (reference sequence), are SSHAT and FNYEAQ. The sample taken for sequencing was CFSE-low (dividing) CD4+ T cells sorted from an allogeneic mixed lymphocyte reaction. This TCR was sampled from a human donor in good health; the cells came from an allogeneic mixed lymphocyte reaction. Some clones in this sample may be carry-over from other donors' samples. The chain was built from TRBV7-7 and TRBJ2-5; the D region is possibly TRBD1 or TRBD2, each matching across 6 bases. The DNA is TGTGCTAGCAGCCCCTCGGGTCTCGGGGGCATGGAGACCCAGTACTTC. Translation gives CASSPSGLGGMETQYF.